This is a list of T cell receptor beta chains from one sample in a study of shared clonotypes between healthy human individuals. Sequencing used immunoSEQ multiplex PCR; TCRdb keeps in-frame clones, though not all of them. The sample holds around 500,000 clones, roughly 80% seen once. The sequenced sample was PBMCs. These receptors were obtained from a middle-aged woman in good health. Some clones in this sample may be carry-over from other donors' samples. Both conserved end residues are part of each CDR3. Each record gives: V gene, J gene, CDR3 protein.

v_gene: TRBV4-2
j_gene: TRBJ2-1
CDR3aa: CASSLSLRASYGNEQFF

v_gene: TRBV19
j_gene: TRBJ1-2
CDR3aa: CASNLDSSYGYTF

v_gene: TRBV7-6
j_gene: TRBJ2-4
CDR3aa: CASRRPEVTAKNIQYF

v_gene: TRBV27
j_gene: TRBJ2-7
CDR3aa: CASSLGWGGNEQYF

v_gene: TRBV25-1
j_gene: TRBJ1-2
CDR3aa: CASRTGYGYTF

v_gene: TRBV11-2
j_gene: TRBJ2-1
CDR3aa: CASSLRPSGVHNEQFF

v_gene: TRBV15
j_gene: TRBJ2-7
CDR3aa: CATSRGDSLYEQYF

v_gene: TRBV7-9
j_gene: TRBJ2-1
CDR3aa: CASSYGTSGNEQFF

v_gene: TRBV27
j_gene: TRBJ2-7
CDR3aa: CASSPGRGRLTYEQYF

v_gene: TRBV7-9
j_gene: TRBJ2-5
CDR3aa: CASSLRPTGNQETQYF

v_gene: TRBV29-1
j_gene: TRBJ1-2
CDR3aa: CSAEGGALGGYTF

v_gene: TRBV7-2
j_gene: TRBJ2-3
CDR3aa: CASSLVGTLRTDTQYF

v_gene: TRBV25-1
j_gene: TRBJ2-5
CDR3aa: CASSEGWTQYF

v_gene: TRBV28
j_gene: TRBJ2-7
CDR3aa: CASRTRQGAYEQYF

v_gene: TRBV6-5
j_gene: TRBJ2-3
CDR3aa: CASSYQAGTTDTQYF

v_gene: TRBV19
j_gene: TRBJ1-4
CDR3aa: CASRRGEKLFF

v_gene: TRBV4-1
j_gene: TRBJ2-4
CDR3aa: CASSGGVLAKNIQYF

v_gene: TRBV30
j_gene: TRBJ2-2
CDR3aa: CAWSLGRVDTGELFF

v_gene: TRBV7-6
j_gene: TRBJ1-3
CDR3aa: CASSLAEGQGTGNTIYF

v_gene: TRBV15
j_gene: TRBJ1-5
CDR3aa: CATSRDLGQPQHF

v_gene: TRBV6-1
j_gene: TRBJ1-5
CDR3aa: CASSGLGTNQPQHF

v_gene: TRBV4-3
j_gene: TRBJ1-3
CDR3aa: CASSQHTGAYSGNTIYF

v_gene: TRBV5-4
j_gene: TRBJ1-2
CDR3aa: CASSLSPGTNYGYTF

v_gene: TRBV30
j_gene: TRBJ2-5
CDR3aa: CAWSALRETQYF

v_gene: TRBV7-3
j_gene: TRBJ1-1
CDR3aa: CASSFDGNTEAFF

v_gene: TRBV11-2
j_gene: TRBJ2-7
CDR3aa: CASSLGLFTTREQYF

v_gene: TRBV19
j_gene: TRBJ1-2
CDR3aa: CASSPGGGVSGYTF

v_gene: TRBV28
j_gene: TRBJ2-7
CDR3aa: CASSLFGDSYEQYF

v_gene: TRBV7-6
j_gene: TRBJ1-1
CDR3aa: CASSQTAVNTEAFF

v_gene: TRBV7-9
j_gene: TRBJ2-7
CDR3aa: CASSSGGPGEQYF

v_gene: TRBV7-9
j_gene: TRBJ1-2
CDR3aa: CASSLAVGANYGYTF

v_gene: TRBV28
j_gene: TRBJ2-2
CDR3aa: CASSPPQGASGELFF

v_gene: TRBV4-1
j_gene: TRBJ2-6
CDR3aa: CASSHSRPSGANVLTF

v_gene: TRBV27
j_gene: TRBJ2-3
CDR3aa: CASSLMGLAASTDTQYF

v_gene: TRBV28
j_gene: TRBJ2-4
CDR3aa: CASSLRFASGKTKNIQYF

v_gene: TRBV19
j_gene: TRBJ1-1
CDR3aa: CASSIDQGVRTEAFF

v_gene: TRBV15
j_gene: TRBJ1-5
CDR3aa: CATSTRTGLDQPQHF

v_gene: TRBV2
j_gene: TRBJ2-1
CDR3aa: CASPTYVLAGIDEQFF

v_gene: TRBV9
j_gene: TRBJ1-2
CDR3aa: CASSVGQGSGYTF

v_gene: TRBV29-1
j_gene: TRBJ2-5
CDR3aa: CSVSGQGAGQETQYF

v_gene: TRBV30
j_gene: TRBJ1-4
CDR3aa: CAWSLGQGGANEKLFF

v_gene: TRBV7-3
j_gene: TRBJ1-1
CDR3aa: CASSSRRNTEAFF

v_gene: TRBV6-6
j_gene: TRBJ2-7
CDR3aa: CASRVFPDRAHEQYF

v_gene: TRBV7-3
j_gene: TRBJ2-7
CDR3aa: CASSWGQGSYEQYF

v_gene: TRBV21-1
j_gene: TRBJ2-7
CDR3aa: CASSKGGLAWDEQYF

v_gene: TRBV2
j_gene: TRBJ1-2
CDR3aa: CASSDWGYYGYTF

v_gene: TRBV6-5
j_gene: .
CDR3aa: CASSYSGQGSYEQYF

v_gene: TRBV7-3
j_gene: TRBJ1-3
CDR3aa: CASSIGGTGNTIYF

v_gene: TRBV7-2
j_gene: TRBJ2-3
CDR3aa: CASSPLSVDTQYF

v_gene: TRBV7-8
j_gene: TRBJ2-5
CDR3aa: CASSLWASGSSPETQYF

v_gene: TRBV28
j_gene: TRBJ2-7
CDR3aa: CASSSREQYF

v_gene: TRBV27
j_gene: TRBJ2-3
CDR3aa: CASRRTGQGASDTQYF

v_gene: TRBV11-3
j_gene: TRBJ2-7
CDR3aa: CASSARREQYF